This passage covers 20 T cell receptor beta chains from one sample sequenced in a study of shared clonotypes between healthy human individuals. Clones were read by immunoSEQ multiplex PCR, and TCRdb kept only the in-frame ones, dropping some. The sample gives about 1.5 million clones, around 97% of which show up once; over 1% is in the top ten. Input material: naive CD4+ T cells sorted from blood. Subset defined: CD45RA+ positively selected. These receptors came from a man aged 25-40 years in good health.

This sequence joins TRBV2 and TRBJ2-3; D not resolved. The CDR3 sequence is 11 residues long. V shed 6 bases and J shed 1 base, with 2 bases lying between them. The germline V gene has CDR1 SNHLY and CDR2 FYNNEI. CDR3 nucleotide sequence: TGTGCCAGCAGGGGCACAGATACGCAGTATTTT. This sequence encodes CASRGTDTQYF.

The chain joins TRBV12-2 to TRBJ2-7. TRBV12-2 is noted as a pseudogene. The CDR3 length is 17 residues. The CDR3, as DNA: TGTGCAAGTCGCTTAGGCCCTTACGGGACGCAACCCTACGAGCAGTACTTC. This encodes CASRLGPYGTQPYEQYF.

The chain joins TRBV5-1 to TRBJ2-1; a weak D match, TRBD1 (5 bases). CDR1 and CDR2 from the germline V gene are SGHRS and YFSETQ. The V end was cut by 4 bases, the J end by 3 bases, with 8 bases between. The CDR3 extends over 13 amino acids. CDR3 nucleotide sequence: TGCGCCAGCAGCCAGGACAACTACAATGAGCAGTTCTTC. Amino acid sequence: CASSQDNYNEQFF.

J is TRBJ1-2 and V is TRBV7-8; 7 bases line up with TRBD1. The CDR3 runs to 14 residues. Germline CDR1 and CDR2: SGHVS and FQNEAQ. V lost 5 bases, J lost 3 bases, and 6 bases stayed unmatched. CDR3 loop: CASSPRTGYYGYTF. The CDR3 DNA is TGTGCCAGCAGCCCGAGGACAGGATACTATGGCTACACCTTC.

The chain carries TRBV19 and TRBJ2-7; TRBD2 might be the D (6 bases). The CDR3 sequence is 13 residues long. Germline CDR1 and CDR2: LNHDA and SQIVND (reference sequence). V was cut by 6 bases and J by 6 bases, with 15 bases left in between. The CDR3 spells CASSGPGRGEQYF. Written as DNA, the CDR3 is TGTGCCAGTAGCGGCCCCGGGCGGGGCGAGCAGTACTTC.

The chain carries TRBV28 and TRBJ2-7; 7 bases align to TRBD2. In germline, CDR1 is MDHEN, CDR2 SYDVKM. The CDR3 consists of 13 residues. V dropped 6 bases and J dropped 5; count of bases not matched to a gene: 7. The DNA for the CDR3 is TGTGCCAGCAGACTGGAAGGGAGGGACGAGCAGTACTTC. Translated: CASRLEGRDEQYF.

Concerning this clone: At the DNA level, this CDR3 is encoded by other sequences in the same sample as well. The rearrangement links TRBV10-2 to TRBJ1-3, with D unresolved. CDR1 WSHSY and CDR2 SAAADI come from the germline V gene. The CDR3 spans 14 residues. Between the trimmed V and J ends, which lost 2 bases and 0 bases, there was a span of 5 bases. The chain's CDR3 is CASSEPASGNTIYF. CDR3 DNA sequence: TGCGCCAGCAGTGAGCCGGCCTCTGGAAACACCATATATTTT.

The V gene is TRBV28, the J gene TRBJ2-2; 8 bases match TRBD1. Germline CDR1 and CDR2: MDHEN and SYDVKM. This CDR3 spans 16 amino acids. J gave up 4 bases and V 5 bases, and 9 bases lay outside the gene matches. The CDR3 DNA follows: TGTGCCAGCAGTGCCCGACAGGGGACGGGCACCGGGGAGCTGTTTTTT. Translation gives CASSARQGTGTGELFF.

The J gene is TRBJ1-4, the V gene TRBV10-3; maybe TRBD1 (5 bases). Trimming stripped 3 bases from V and 8 bases from J, with 13 bases between. CDR1 and CDR2 from the germline V gene are ENHRY and SYGVKD. The CDR3 is made up of 14 amino acids. The CDR3 region has the DNA TGTGCCATCAGTGAACGTCAGGGAGAGGAAAAACTGTTTTTT. This gives the protein CAISERQGEEKLFF.

This chain links TRBV6-5 with TRBJ2-7; possibly TRBD2 for D (6 bases). Germline CDR1 is MNHEY and CDR2 is SVGAGI. The V end lost 2 bases, the J end lost 5 bases, and 16 bases lay between the germline ends. This CDR3 region has 15 residues. CDR3 in amino acids: CASSYGGSYRNEQYF. CDR3 bases: TGTGCCAGCAGTTACGGGGGGAGCTATAGGAACGAGCAGTACTTC.

This rearrangement joins TRBV5-6 to TRBJ2-7, with D perhaps TRBD1 (6 bases). Germline V gene lookup returns CDR1 SGHDT and CDR2 YYEEEE. This CDR3 is built from 14 residues. Between the trimmed V and J ends, which lost 0 bases and 7 bases, there was a span of 14 bases. CDR3 nucleotides: TGTGCCAGCAGCTTGGTTCAGGGGCCCTGGGAGCAGTACTTC. Translating it yields CASSLVQGPWEQYF.

This rearrangement joins TRBV16 to TRBJ1-5, with D unclear. The CDR3 loop spans 14 amino acids. Trimming removed 4 bases from V and 3 bases from J, with 10 bases in between. Germline V gives CDR1 KGHSY, CDR2 FQNENV. CDR3 DNA sequence: TGTGCCAGCAGCCGCCACTGGACCAATCAGCCCCAGCATTTT. Its protein is CASSRHWTNQPQHF.

On this clone itself: Other DNA sequences in the sample encode the same CDR3. The chain joins TRBV28 to TRBJ2-3; 7 bases agree with TRBD1. V was pared by 5 bases and J by 4 bases, with 0 bases of the junction left unmatched. The CDR3 is made up of 12 amino acids. In germline, CDR1 is MDHEN, CDR2 SYDVKM. This chain's CDR3 is CASSTGADTQYF. CDR3 in DNA: TGTGCCAGCAGTACAGGGGCAGATACGCAGTATTTT.

The chain couples TRBV11-3 to TRBJ2-5, with D perhaps matching TRBD1 or TRBD2 (5 bases each). CDR1 is SGHNT, CDR2 YENEEA, per germline. The CDR3 has 13 amino acids. V gave up 5 bases and J gave up 2 bases, with 9 bases separating them. The CDR3 coding sequence is TGTGCCAGCAGCGGGACGGCACAAGAGACCCAGTACTTC. Translation: CASSGTAQETQYF.

The chain carries TRBV28 and TRBJ2-7; tentative D call: TRBD1 (6 bases). Per germline, CDR1 MDHEN and CDR2 SYDVKM. V lost 5 bases and J 5 bases, leaving 19 bases between the germline ends. The CDR3 has 15 residues. The CDR3 DNA follows: TGTGCCAGCAGTAGCCGGGACACGAGGGTTGACGAGCAGTACTTC. Translating gives CASSSRDTRVDEQYF.

For this clone: At the DNA level, this CDR3 is encoded by other sequences in the same sample as well. The V and J genes are TRBV9 and TRBJ2-3; TRBD2 aligns across 12 bases. CDR3 length equals 16 residues. Germline V gene sequence: CDR1 SGDLS, CDR2 YYNGEE. V was clipped by 3 bases and J by 1 base; unmatched bases: 3. The CDR3 DNA sequence: TGTGCCAGCAGCGCGCGACTAGCGGGAGGCACAGATACGCAGTATTTT. As protein: CASSARLAGGTDTQYF.

This chain connects TRBV5-4 to TRBJ1-2; the D gene is possibly TRBD1 (5 bases). V was clipped by 1 base and J by 5 bases, with 12 bases between them. Germline-derived CDR1 and CDR2 are SGHNT and YYREEE (reference sequence). This CDR3 contains 14 residues. The DNA for the CDR3 is TGTGCCAGCAGCTTGTGGGCACAGGTATATGGCTACACCTTC. This sequence encodes CASSLWAQVYGYTF.

This chain connects TRBV19 to TRBJ2-3; D is perhaps TRBD1 or TRBD2 (6 bases each). V was trimmed by 5 bases and J by 4 bases, leaving 16 bases between them. The CDR3 contains 15 residues. The V gene's germline CDR1 is LNHDA and CDR2 SQIVND (reference sequence). The CDR3 region is CASSPEGGPADTQYF. CDR3 bases: TGTGCCAGTAGTCCCGAGGGGGGACCCGCAGATACGCAGTATTTT.

J is TRBJ2-1 and V is TRBV7-2; 8 nucleotides agree with TRBD2. This CDR3 is 11 amino acids long. Germline lookup yields CDR1 SGHTA and CDR2 FQGNSA. V lost 3 bases, J lost 16 bases, and 5 bases stayed unmatched. The CDR3 spells CASSFAGGFFF. In DNA form, the CDR3 reads TGTGCCAGCAGCTTCGCGGGAGGATTCTTCTTC.

DNA of the CDR3: TGTGCCAGCTCACCACCTCATTTCTCCTACAATGAGCAGTTCTTC. It translates to CASSPPHFSYNEQFF. The chain employs TRBV18 and TRBJ2-1; D gene unclear. The CDR3 is 15 residues long. The V and J ends lost 0 bases and 0 bases respectively, with 6 bases between them. Per germline, CDR1 KGHSH and CDR2 LQKENI.